Below are 12 T cell receptor beta chains sequenced from a single sample in a study of cytomegalovirus exposure and HLA in healthy donors. With 60 Vbeta and 13 Jbeta primers, the PCR was carried out. Sequenced by immunoSEQ multiplex PCR; TCRdb stores in-frame clones only, minus some. The sample lists under 130,000 clones; about four fifths were seen once. The specimen was PBMCs. The receptors were gathered from a man aged 35 to 55 in good health and CMV-seronegative.

This clone has only a few counts. The chain joins TRBV21-1 to TRBJ1-5. TRBV21-1 is assigned pseudogene status. The CDR3 sequence is 17 residues long. The DNA of the CDR3 is TGTGCCAGCAGCAAAGCGCGGGGGAGGGGTGGCAATCAGCCCCAGCATTTT. This sequence encodes CASSKARGRGGNQPQHF.

This clone was detected only a few times. Here the CDR3 DNA reads TGCGCCAGCAGCCAAACCTCCCGAGGGGGAGGGCCGATAGAGCAGTACTTC. Residues: CASSQTSRGGGPIEQYF. This chain links TRBV4-1 with TRBJ2-5; possibly TRBD2 for D (7 bases). V lost 2 bases, J lost 11 bases, and 27 bases lay in between. From germline, CDR1 is MGHRA and CDR2 YSYEKL. The CDR3 totals 17 residues.

The V and J genes are TRBV28 and TRBJ1-5; D uncertain. CDR3 length equals 15 residues. CDR1 is MDHEN, CDR2 SYDVKM, per germline. V was pared by 8 bases and J by 11 bases, with 25 bases between. The CDR3 DNA reads as TGTGCCAGCCATAGACCTCCGGTTGGACGCGGGTCCCAGCATTTT. It is translated as CASHRPPVGRGSQHF.

The chain employs TRBV19 and TRBJ2-7; tentative D call: TRBD1 (6 bases). Deletions cut 3 bases from V and 7 bases from J, with 16 bases between. The CDR3 is 14 residues long. CDR1 is LNHDA and CDR2 is SQIVND in the germline V gene (reference sequence). The CDR3 coding sequence is TGTGCCAGTAGTATCGCCGACAGGTTCGGGGAGCAGTACTTC. Its protein product is CASSIADRFGEQYF.

This clone occurred once. V and J are TRBV10-3 and TRBJ2-5; 7 bases match TRBD1. V was pared by 4 bases and J by 2 bases, with 1 base of the junction left unmatched. The CDR3 has 13 residues. Looked up from germline, CDR1 is ENHRY and CDR2 is SYGVKD. CDR3 region: CAISGGQQETQYF. In nucleotides, the CDR3 is TGTGCCATCAGTGGGGGACAGCAAGAGACCCAGTACTTC.

V gene TRBV7-3 combines with J gene TRBJ1-2; 8 nucleotides match TRBD1. The J segment lost 8 bases and the V segment lost 5 bases, leaving 7 bases of the junction unmatched. CDR1 is SGHTA and CDR2 is FQGTGA in the germline V gene. The CDR3 runs to 13 residues. The CDR3 sequence is CASSPGQGWGYTF. CDR3 DNA sequence: TGTGCCAGCAGCCCAGGACAGGGTTGGGGCTACACCTTC.

This chain joins TRBV10-3 and TRBJ2-1; 12 bases align to TRBD2. Germline lookup yields CDR1 ENHRY and CDR2 SYGVKD. Trimming removed 4 bases from V and 2 bases from J; junction bases left unmatched: 6. CDR3 length equals 17 residues. CDR3 sequence: CAISGETSGSTYNEQFF. CDR3 sequence (DNA): TGTGCCATCAGTGGCGAGACTAGCGGGAGTACCTACAATGAGCAGTTCTTC.

This chain uses TRBV9 with TRBJ1-2; 11 bases align to TRBD1. J was trimmed by 6 bases and V by 0 bases; bases with no gene match: 4. The germline gives CDR1 SGDLS, CDR2 YYNGEE. The length of the CDR3 is 15 residues. The CDR3 protein is CASSVGGTGGNGYTF. The CDR3 coding sequence is TGTGCCAGCAGCGTAGGAGGGACAGGGGGGAATGGCTACACCTTC.

This chain uses TRBV27 with TRBJ1-6; no firm D call. The germline V and J ends were trimmed by 2 bases and 5 bases, with 4 bases remaining between them. The CDR3 has 13 residues. The germline V gene encodes CDR1 MNHEY and CDR2 SMNVEV (reference sequence). The CDR3 region is CASSLSDNSPLHF. In nucleotides, the CDR3 is TGTGCCAGCAGTTTAAGCGATAATTCACCCCTCCACTTT.

The CDR3 sequence is CASSLWGGFSGNTIYF. In DNA, the CDR3 is TGCGCCAGCAGCCTATGGGGAGGCTTCTCTGGAAACACCATATATTTT. The J gene is TRBJ1-3, the V gene TRBV4-1; D is ambiguous. The V gene's germline CDR1 is MGHRA and CDR2 YSYEKL. This CDR3 is 16 amino acids long. Between the trimmed V and J ends, which lost 4 bases and 0 bases, there was a span of 13 bases.

The rearrangement uses TRBV5-1 and TRBJ1-1; 7 nucleotides agree with TRBD1. This CDR3 comprises 16 residues. V trimming: 4 bases; J trimming: 3 bases; junction bases outside the gene matches: 12. CDR1 and CDR2 from the germline V gene are SGHRS and YFSETQ. CDR3 region: CASSPLQGPGDTEAFF. In DNA, the CDR3 is TGCGCCAGCAGCCCTCTACAGGGGCCGGGGGACACTGAAGCTTTCTTT.

V and J are TRBV4-1 and TRBJ1-6, with D perhaps TRBD1 (5 bases). This CDR3 spans 17 amino acids. The ends were cut back, 0 bases at V and 0 bases at J, with 9 bases in the middle. The germline V gene has CDR1 MGHRA and CDR2 YSYEKL. The CDR3 region has the DNA TGCGCCAGCAGCCAAGAGACAGCTAGCTCCTATAATTCACCCCTCCACTTT. Encoded protein: CASSQETASSYNSPLHF.